This TCR beta chain was sequenced during a study of T cell changes during pregnancy in multiple sclerosis. The germline V gene has CDR1 MNHNS and CDR2 SASEGT. Trimming took 8 bases from V and 11 from J, leaving 24 bases between them. This CDR3 has 14 amino acids. Sequencing used immunoSEQ multiplex PCR; TCRdb keeps in-frame clones, though not all of them. The sample yields approximately 36,000 clones, approximately 93% seen once. The material sequenced was CD4+ T cells from peripheral blood mononuclear cells, taken in the first trimester of pregnancy. The chain joins TRBV6-1 to TRBJ1-1; tentatively, D is TRBD1 (6 bases). This clonotype was obtained from a female donor with multiple sclerosis, enrolled in a pregnancy study. The CDR3 nucleotides are TGTGCCAGCGATTTAGACAGGTCCTACACAGTGGCTTTCTTT. Residues: CASDLDRSYTVAFF.